This TCR beta chain was sequenced during a study of T cell responses to AZD1222 COVID-19 vaccine (dated by TCRdb to 2020 to 2023). For context, the study as a whole: TCR sequencing covered 230 to 250 trial participants: 200 to 210 given two doses of AZD1222 and about 26 given two doses of MenACWY control vaccine. Trial participants were enrolled into age subgroups of 18-55, 56-69 and 70-plus years, which contained approximately 150, 28 and 58 TCR-sequenced participants, respectively.

Worth noting for this clone: The clone's antigen remains unknown. The sample holds no much larger clone one base away, and base qualities are not on file.

The CDR3 regions of human TCRbeta chains were subjected to immunosequencing. On the authors' methods: Repertoire TCRs were checked for matches against a reference library of SARS-CoV-2-specific TCRs that had been generated using the MIRA antigen-specificity platform. Breadth meant the fraction of unique TCRs that were SARS-CoV-2-associated, whereas depth meant the fraction of total T cells that were SARS-CoV-2-associated. Using the MIRA data, every spike-specific TCR was mapped to the spike region that the TCR reacted to and assigned to either a CD4 or a CD8 class. Log10-transformed breadth and depth values were compared by one-way ANOVA with Sidak's multiple comparisons tests. TCRdb stores this immuneACCESS table with in-frame sequences only. Part of the clones is absent; in the studies checked, under half of the shortfall reflects unresolved V genes, and no reason is known for the rest. The D gene and trimming were derived from the DNA, and the V and J assignments and clone size from that table. Across this sample there are fewer than 250,000 clones, with 93% seen only once. Roughly 1% of the sample goes to the ten largest clones.

Results the study describes overall, beyond this receptor: Conclusions about previously exposed vaccinees are limited, since just 5 to 7 AZD1222 recipients were seropositive for SARS-CoV-2 at baseline. After two AZD1222 doses, both the breadth and the depth of spike-specific TCRs were significantly higher than at day 0 and than in MenACWY recipients. Most participants were white British and females outnumbered males, and the authors suggested that clonal diversity may have been underestimated. Because no samples from the day 14 peak response were available, repertoires could be characterized only after the peak T cell response. Vaccine-associated CD4 TCRs spanned the whole spike protein, with dominant responses in regions 160-218 and 743-854. The 56-69-year group was small, and its depth increase did not reach significance, likely because of low power. Reportedly, close to half of the unique spike-specific TCRs recognized epitopes lying outside the regions that are mutated in the B.1.351 and B.1.1.7 variants.

The intended sense of this specimen's time point label: baseline before first vaccination. The treatment or condition label, read with the paper, signifies: meningococcal conjugate vaccine given as trial control. The vaccinee samples were drawn from two UK trials, COV001 and COV002, one of which was a single-blind randomized controlled phase 2/3 trial testing AZD1222 (ChAdOx1 nCoV-19) in healthy adults. For TCRbeta chain sequencing, PBMC samples from trial participants were taken at day 0 and at day 28 after the second dose. V loses 7 bases, J loses 0 bases, and the germline ends lie 6 bases apart. CDR1 and CDR2 are read off the germline V gene (reference sequence) as LNHDA and SQIVND. From its cysteine to its phenylalanine, the CDR3 spans 13 amino acids. Only the CDR3 region is kept as DNA, spanning 39 bases read in frame from base 1.

Sequencing was performed on peripheral blood, taken on day 0 of MenACWY control vaccination. This sequence was found in an adult in good health. Here the chain combines TRBV19 and TRBJ1-4, with the D gene call left open. The DNA sequence is TGTGCCAGTACAGAGTCAACTAATGAAAAACTGTTTTTT. Translation gives CASTESTNEKLFF.